This TCR beta chain was sequenced in a study of early T cells in non-severe SARS-CoV-2 infection. Study in general: Investigators sequenced bulk RNA drawn from unsorted whole blood, and chains remained unpaired. Study outcomes and limitations: In VDJdb matching, anti-spike CD8 responses were favored while private and CD4 specificities went missing.

Germline V lookup: CDR1 KGHDR, CDR2 SFDVKD. Trimming took off 4 bases at V and 7 bases at J, with 19 bases between the two ends. The CDR3 extends over 16 amino acids. Separate cDNA molecules each had unique molecular identifiers attached to them. TCRdb redid the calling of the 5' RACE reads with MiXCR, one entry per CDR3 protein. The sample yields roughly 70,000 distinct CDR3 sequences, roughly 13% seen once. This clonotype was seen ten or more times. Its cognate antigen is unknown. This TCR derives from an adult who was a healthcare worker with PCR-confirmed SARS-CoV-2 infection or an uninfected control (not recorded which). Sequenced: whole blood. The chain has TRBV24-1 and TRBJ2-4; either TRBD1 or TRBD2 may fit D (7 bases each). As DNA, the CDR3 is TGTGCCACCAGTGACCCCGGCCAGGGGGGGATGAACATTCAGTACTTC. Translated: CATSDPGQGGMNIQYF.